This T cell receptor (beta chain) was captured in a study of blood T cell repertoires in COVID-19. Study-wide context: Nucleic acid was either cDNA or gDNA, and it came from T cells, B-cell-depleted T cells, or PBMCs.

From germline, CDR1 is SGHVS and CDR2 FNYEAQ. V dropped 1 base and J dropped 8 bases, with 11 bases sitting between them. This CDR3 is 14 amino acids long. In the original analysis: The assay estimated nucleated cells by amplifying reference gene primers. TCRdb keeps only in-frame clones here, not all; method: immunoSEQ multiplex PCR. That table is the source of V, J and clone size, and D and trimming were worked out from the DNA. The table records some 150,000 clones, approximately 80% of them present only once. This clonotype was obtained from a woman over 75 in a cohort sampled during active or convalescent COVID-19. The rearrangement joins TRBV7-6 to TRBJ1-4; tentatively, D is TRBD1 (6 bases). Input material: peripheral blood. CDR3 protein: CASSLVQGREKLFF. CDR3 DNA: TGTGCCAGCAGCTTAGTCCAGGGGAGAGAAAAACTGTTTTTT. Variable domain in full (rest from reference TRBV7-6 and TRBJ1-4): GAGVSQSPRYKVTKRGQDVALRCDPISGHVSLYWYRQALGQGPEFLTYFNYEAQQDKSGLPNDRFSAERPEGSISTLTIQRTEQRDSAMYRCASSLVQGREKLFFGSGTQLSVL.